The 9 T cell receptor beta chains reported below all come from one sample, sequenced in a study of T cell repertoires in cytomegalovirus infection. For these TCRs, the target antigens are not known. TCRdb reprocessed the reads via MiXCR and lists one record per CDR3 protein. The data hold 450,000 to 650,000 distinct CDR3 sequences, with roughly 42% observed a single time. The source material was cultured PBMCs, sampled from culture after CMV antigen stimulation. The receptors were sampled from a human donor in good health (CMV status not recorded). Some clones in this sample may be carry-over from other donors' samples.

The rearrangement uses TRBV19 and TRBJ1-4, with D hard to call. V was cut by 5 bases and J by 0 bases, with 10 bases left in between. This CDR3 has 15 residues. Germline V lookup: CDR1 LNHDA, CDR2 SQIVND (reference sequence). Here the CDR3 reads CASSHQRSTNEKLFF. The CDR3 DNA is TGTGCCAGTAGTCACCAGAGGTCAACTAATGAAAAACTGTTTTTT.

In the case of this clonotype: At one of its ends the junction is not consistent with the germline gene, which may arise from a read error. The chain has TRBV12-3 or TRBV12-4 and TRBJ2-1; D is tentatively TRBD1 or TRBD2 (5 bases each). This CDR3 is 15 amino acids long. The CDR3 region has the DNA TGTGCCAGCAGTTTGGGACGGTTGGGCAACTATGAGCGGTTCTTC. Translated: CASSLGRLGNYERFF.

The chain joins TRBV5-1 to TRBJ1-2; D gene unclear. Germline V gene lookup returns CDR1 SGHRS and CDR2 YFSETQ. This CDR3 spans 13 amino acids. Trimming removed 4 bases from V and 8 bases from J, with 15 bases in between. CDR3 DNA sequence: TGCGCCAGCAGCCTGACCCCGAATGGCGGCTACACCTTC. Its protein is CASSLTPNGGYTF.

The gene calls are TRBV7-2 and TRBJ2-5, with 12 nucleotides matching TRBD2. With V trimmed by 5 bases and J by 5 bases, 12 bases remained unmatched. From germline, CDR1 is SGHTA and CDR2 FQGNSA. The CDR3 covers 17 residues. CDR3 sequence (DNA): TGTGCCAGCAGCCAGGGACTAGCGGGTCGATTTCGGGAGACCCAGTACTTC. Protein sequence: CASSQGLAGRFRETQYF.

The chain carries TRBV19 and TRBJ2-7; D is unresolved. V lost 7 bases to trimming and J lost 5 bases, with 18 bases between them. The CDR3 extends over 14 amino acids. Per the germline V gene, CDR1 is LNHDA and CDR2 is SQIVND (reference sequence). The CDR3 sequence is CASTPGAEVHEQYF. CDR3 bases: TGTGCCAGTACCCCAGGAGCTGAAGTCCACGAGCAGTACTTC. Full variable domain (outside the CDR3, taken from reference TRBV19 and TRBJ2-7): DGGITQSPKYLFRKEGQNVTLSCEQNLNHDAMYWYRQDPGQGLRLIYYSQIVNDFQKGDIAEGYSVSREKKESFPLTVTSAQKNPTAFYLCASTPGAEVHEQYFGPGTRLTVT.

This clonotype has a count of ten or more. The V and J genes are TRBV7-2 and TRBJ1-6; no clear D. The CDR3 is made up of 15 amino acids. The V gene's germline CDR1 is SGHTA and CDR2 FQGNSA. The V gene lost 8 bases and the J gene lost 5 bases, with 16 bases spanning the gap. The CDR3 loop is CASGSRLGDNSPLHF. CDR3 DNA sequence: TGTGCCAGCGGTTCCCGCCTCGGGGATAATTCACCCCTCCACTTT. The full variable domain, in which reference TRBV7-2 and TRBJ1-6 provide the parts outside the CDR3, is GAGVSQSPSNKVTEKGKDVELRCDPISGHTALYWYRQSLGQGLEFLIYFQGNSAPDKSGLPSDRFSAERTGGSVSTLTIQRTQQEDSAVYLCASGSRLGDNSPLHFGNGTRLTVT.

This clonotype was counted only a few times. The V call is TRBV7-9, the J call TRBJ2-5, with D perhaps matching TRBD2 (5 bases). Trimming removed 7 bases at V and 4 bases at J, with 19 bases between. The germline CDR1 and CDR2 sequences are SEHNR and FQNEAQ (reference sequence). The CDR3 is 15 amino acids. CDR3 nucleotides: TGTGCCAGCAACGACCGAGGGAAGGTACTAGAGACCCAGTACTTC. This translates into CASNDRGKVLETQYF.

The chain joins TRBV24-1 to TRBJ1-1; the D gene is possibly TRBD1 (6 bases). Per germline, CDR1 KGHDR and CDR2 SFDVKD. Between the trimmed V and J ends, which lost 5 bases and 0 bases, there was a span of 9 bases. The CDR3 runs to 14 residues. This chain's CDR3 is CATSAGGMNTEAFF. The CDR3 nucleotides read TGTGCCACCAGTGCCGGGGGCATGAACACTGAAGCTTTCTTT.

The chain recombines TRBV11-2 with TRBJ2-7, with 10 nucleotides matching TRBD1. V shed 5 bases and J 3 bases; nucleotides not matched to a gene: 7. The V gene's germline CDR1 is SGHAT and CDR2 FQNNGV. This CDR3 region has 15 residues. The CDR3 sequence is CASSHAGQGHYEQYF. CDR3 DNA sequence: TGTGCCAGCAGCCATGCGGGACAGGGGCACTACGAGCAGTACTTC.